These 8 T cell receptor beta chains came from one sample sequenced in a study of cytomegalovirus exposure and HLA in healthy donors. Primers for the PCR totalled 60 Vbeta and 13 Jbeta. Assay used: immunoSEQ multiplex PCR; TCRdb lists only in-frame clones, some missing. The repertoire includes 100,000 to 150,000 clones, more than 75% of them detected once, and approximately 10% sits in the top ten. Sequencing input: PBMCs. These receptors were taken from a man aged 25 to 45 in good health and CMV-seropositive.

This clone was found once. This chain's CDR3 is CASSQATSGLYEQYF. The CDR3 DNA sequence: TGCGCCAGCAGCCAAGCGACTAGCGGGTTGTACGAGCAGTACTTC. The chain uses TRBV4-3 and TRBJ2-7; 10 bases are shared with TRBD2. V was pared by 1 base and J by 4 bases, with 4 bases of the junction left unmatched. CDR3 size: 15 residues. Germline CDR1 is LGHNA and CDR2 is YSLEER.

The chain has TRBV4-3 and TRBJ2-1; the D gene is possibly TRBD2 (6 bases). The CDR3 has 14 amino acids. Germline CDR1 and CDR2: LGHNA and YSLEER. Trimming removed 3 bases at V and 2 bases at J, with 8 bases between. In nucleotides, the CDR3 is TGCGCCAGCAGCCATTCGGGGGCCTACAATGAGCAGTTCTTC. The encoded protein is CASSHSGAYNEQFF.

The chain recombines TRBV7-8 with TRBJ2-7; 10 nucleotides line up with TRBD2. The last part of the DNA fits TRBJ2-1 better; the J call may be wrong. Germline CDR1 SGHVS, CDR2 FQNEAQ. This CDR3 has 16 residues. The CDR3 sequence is CASSLNLAGAGNEQFF. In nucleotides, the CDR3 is TGTGCCAGCAGCTTAAATCTAGCGGGAGCCGGAAATGAGCAGTTCTTC.

The CDR3 spells CASSLVEESSYNEQFF. The CDR3 DNA follows: TGTGCCAGCAGCTTGGTCGAGGAAAGCTCCTACAATGAGCAGTTCTTC. The chain carries TRBV5-4 and TRBJ2-1; no definite D call. V was shortened by 0 bases and J by 0 bases, with 10 bases between the two germline ends. The CDR3 length is 16 residues. Germline CDR1 SGHNT, CDR2 YYREEE (reference sequence).

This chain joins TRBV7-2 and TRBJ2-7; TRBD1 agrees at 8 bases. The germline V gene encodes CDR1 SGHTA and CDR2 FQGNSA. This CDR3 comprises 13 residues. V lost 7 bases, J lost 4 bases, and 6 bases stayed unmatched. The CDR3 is CASTPGGPYEQYF. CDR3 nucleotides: TGTGCCAGCACCCCAGGGGGCCCATACGAGCAGTACTTC.

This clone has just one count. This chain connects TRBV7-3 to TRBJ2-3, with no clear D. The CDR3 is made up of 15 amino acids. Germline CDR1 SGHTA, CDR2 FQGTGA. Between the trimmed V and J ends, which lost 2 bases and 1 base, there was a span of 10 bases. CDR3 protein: CASSLALTGTDTQYF. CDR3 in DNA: TGTGCCAGCAGCTTAGCCCTGACTGGCACAGATACGCAGTATTTT.

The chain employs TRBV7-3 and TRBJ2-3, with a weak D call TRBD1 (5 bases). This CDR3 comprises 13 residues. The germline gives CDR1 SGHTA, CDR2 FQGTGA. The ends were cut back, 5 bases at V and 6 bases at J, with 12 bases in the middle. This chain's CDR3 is CASSSWGSDTQYF. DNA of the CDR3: TGTGCCAGCAGCAGTTGGGGCAGCGATACGCAGTATTTT.

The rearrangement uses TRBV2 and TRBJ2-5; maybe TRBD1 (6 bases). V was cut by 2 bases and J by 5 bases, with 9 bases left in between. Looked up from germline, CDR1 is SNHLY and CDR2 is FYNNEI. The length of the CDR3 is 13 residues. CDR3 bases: TGTGCCAGCAGTGAAAATAGGGGGGAGACCCAGTACTTC. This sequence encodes CASSENRGETQYF. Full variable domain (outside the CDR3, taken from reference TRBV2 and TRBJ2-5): EPEVTQTPSHQVTQMGQEVILRCVPISNHLYFYWYRQILGQKVEFLVSFYNNEISEKSEIFDDQFSVERPDGSNFTLKIRSTKLEDSAMYFCASSENRGETQYFGPGTRLLVL.